Shown below are 32 T cell receptor beta chains from a single sample sequenced in a study of graft-versus-host responses after intestinal transplantation. Profiled with immunoSEQ multiplex PCR; TCRdb holds only in-frame clones, not every one. The sample has about 90,000 clones; roughly 93% are singletons. The antigens for these receptors are not known. Source: unstimulated CD8+ T cells sorted from spleen or lymph node cells, taken before intestinal transplant. Every receptor here comes from a human donor who received an intestinal transplant.

V is TRBV10-3 and J is TRBJ2-7; 11 positions agree with TRBD2. The J segment lost 6 bases and the V segment lost 10 bases, leaving 8 bases of the junction unmatched. The CDR3 consists of 13 residues. CDR1 and CDR2 from the germline V gene are ENHRY and SYGVKD. The CDR3 DNA reads TGTGCCACTAATAGCGGGGGGGCCGGCGAGCAGTACTTC. Its translation: CATNSGGAGEQYF.

The rearrangement joins TRBV19 to TRBJ2-7, with 8 positions matching TRBD2. Germline CDR1 is LNHDA and CDR2 is SQIVND (reference sequence). The CDR3 extends over 15 amino acids. The V segment lost 3 bases and the J segment 1 base; nucleotides outside the gene matches: 5. CDR3 nucleotide sequence: TGTGCCAGTAGTATTAGCGGGATGACGTCCTACGAGCAGTACTTC. Protein sequence: CASSISGMTSYEQYF.

The chain joins TRBV7-7 to TRBJ2-2, with D perhaps TRBD2 (6 bases). The CDR3 is made up of 16 amino acids. CDR1 and CDR2 (germline): SSHAT, FNYEAQ (reference sequence). With 5 bases removed from V and 5 bases from J, the gap between germline ends came to 18 bases. CDR3 in amino acids: CASSPGEDTQTGELFF. The CDR3 bases are TGTGCCAGCAGCCCGGGGGAGGACACGCAGACCGGGGAGCTGTTTTTT. Looking up the rest from reference TRBV7-7 and TRBJ2-2 gives the full variable domain: GAGVSQSPRYKVTKRGQDVTLRCDPISSHATLYWYQQALGQGPEFLTYFNYEAQPDKSGLPSDRFSAERPEGSISTLTIQRTEQRDSAMYRCASSPGEDTQTGELFFGEGSRLTVL.

The rearrangement uses TRBV9 and TRBJ1-2; 10 nucleotides line up with TRBD1. J was trimmed by 5 bases and V by 3 bases; bases with no gene match: 7. CDR1 is SGDLS, CDR2 YYNGEE, per germline. This CDR3 has 15 amino acids. For the CDR3, the DNA is TGTGCCAGCAGCGAAGGACAGGGGGACGCATATGGCTACACCTTC. It translates to CASSEGQGDAYGYTF.

V and J are TRBV5-4 and TRBJ2-1; TRBD2 aligns across 11 bases. The CDR3 extends over 18 amino acids. Germline V CDR1 and CDR2: SGHNT, YYREEE (reference sequence). V was pared by 0 bases and J by 2 bases, with 7 bases of the junction left unmatched. The CDR3 loop is CASSLVLAGGLAYNEQFF. The CDR3 DNA follows: TGTGCCAGCAGCTTGGTTCTAGCGGGAGGTTTAGCCTACAATGAGCAGTTCTTC.

The J gene is TRBJ2-7, the V gene TRBV27; 7 bases fit TRBD2. This CDR3 contains 14 residues. Per the germline V gene, CDR1 is MNHEY and CDR2 is SMNVEV (reference sequence). V lost 4 bases and J lost 4; bases outside the gene matches: 7. The CDR3 DNA is TGTGCCAGCAGTTCTGGGCGGGAGACGTACGAGCAGTACTTC. Amino acid sequence: CASSSGRETYEQYF.

The CDR3 DNA is TGTGCCAGCAGTTCGGGACTAGCGTCTTACAATGAGCAGTTCTTC. Translation: CASSSGLASYNEQFF. The rearrangement joins TRBV2 to TRBJ2-1; 10 nucleotides align to TRBD2. CDR3 length: 15 residues. With V trimmed by 5 bases and J by 4 bases, 5 bases remained unmatched. Germline CDR1 SNHLY, CDR2 FYNNEI.

About this clone: Other DNA sequences of this sample code for an identical CDR3. This chain links TRBV27 with TRBJ2-7, with D tentatively TRBD1 (6 bases). Germline-derived CDR1 and CDR2 are MNHEY and SMNVEV (reference sequence). V lost 3 bases, J lost 2 bases, and 8 bases lay in between. CDR3 length: 13 amino acids. The CDR3: CASSFQGPYEQYF. The CDR3 DNA is TGTGCCAGCAGTTTTCAGGGGCCCTACGAGCAGTACTTC.

The chain employs TRBV6-5 and TRBJ2-1; possible D gene TRBD1, 5 bases. Per the germline V gene, CDR1 is MNHEY and CDR2 is SVGAGI. This CDR3 has 13 amino acids. V was shortened by 5 bases and J by 4 bases, with 9 bases between the two germline ends. CDR3 sequence: CASSLKGYNEQFF. As DNA, the CDR3 is TGTGCCAGCAGTCTGAAGGGGTACAATGAGCAGTTCTTC.

The chain recombines TRBV5-4 with TRBJ1-6, with TRBD1 identical over 8 bases. The V segment lost 4 bases and the J segment 1 base; nucleotides outside the gene matches: 7. The CDR3 is 17 amino acids. CDR1 is SGHNT, CDR2 YYREEE, per germline (reference sequence). CDR3 sequence reads: CASSPGTGGSYNSPLHF. The CDR3, as DNA: TGTGCCAGCAGCCCCGGGACAGGAGGGTCCTATAATTCACCCCTCCACTTT.

V is TRBV4-1 and J is TRBJ2-1; D is unclear. This CDR3 has 15 amino acids. V was pared by 4 bases and J by 6 bases, with 16 bases between. Germline values: CDR1 MGHRA, CDR2 YSYEKL. The CDR3 DNA reads as TGCGCCAGCAGCCTATCAGCCCCCTTAGCCAATGAGCAGTTCTTC. This codes for CASSLSAPLANEQFF.

The chain combines TRBV11-2 with TRBJ2-7; 8 nucleotides align to TRBD1. This CDR3 region has 13 residues. Trimming at V came to 6 bases and at J to 3 bases, leaving 4 bases not matched to a gene. Germline-derived CDR1 and CDR2 are SGHAT and FQNNGV. The CDR3 region has the DNA TGTGCCAGCAGAGGACAGGGCCTCTACGAGCAGTACTTC. It is translated as CASRGQGLYEQYF.

The rearrangement uses TRBV7-8 and TRBJ2-3; D might be TRBD2 (5 bases). Trimming shortened V by 1 base and J by 0 bases, and 8 bases separated the two germline ends. The CDR3 totals 15 residues. Germline V gene lookup returns CDR1 SGHVS and CDR2 FQNEAQ. The CDR3 DNA reads TGTGCCAGCAGCTTAGGGCGGGCTAGCACAGATACGCAGTATTTT. It is translated as CASSLGRASTDTQYF.

CDR3 bases: TGTGCCTGGAGTGTAATGGAGGGATTCGCCTACGAGCAGTACTTC. Translating gives CAWSVMEGFAYEQYF. The chain combines TRBV30 with TRBJ2-7, with a possible D match to TRBD2 (6 bases). The CDR3 totals 15 residues. The germline gives CDR1 GTSNPN, CDR2 SVGIG (reference sequence). Trimming took off 0 bases at V and 2 bases at J, with 14 bases between the two ends. The entire variable domain, with the rest obtained from reference TRBV30 and TRBJ2-7, is as follows: SQTIHQWPATLVQPVGSPLSLECTVEGTSNPNLYWYRQAAGRGLQLLFYSVGIGQISSEVPQNLSASRPQDRQFILSSKKLLLSDSGFYLCAWSVMEGFAYEQYFGPGTRLTVT.

V usage is TRBV7-6 and J usage is TRBJ2-2; 11 bases map to TRBD2. Unmatched junction bases numbered 9, after V lost 5 bases and J lost 7 bases. Germline CDR1 SGHVS, CDR2 FNYEAQ. CDR3 length: 16 residues. The CDR3 region is CASSLTTSGSGGELFF. CDR3 nucleotide sequence: TGTGCCAGCAGCCTAACAACTAGCGGGAGTGGCGGGGAGCTGTTTTTT.

V is TRBV25-1 and J is TRBJ1-2; D call uncertain. With 2 bases removed from V and 4 bases from J, the gap between germline ends came to 14 bases. The germline V gene encodes CDR1 MGHDK and CDR2 SYGVNS. CDR3 length: 15 residues. This CDR3 is CASSEVLSGGYGYTF. For the CDR3, the DNA is TGTGCCAGCAGTGAAGTACTCTCCGGCGGCTATGGCTACACCTTC.

As DNA, the CDR3 is TGTGCCAGCAGCTTATATCTAGGGGGGGACACCGGGGAGCTGTTTTTT. Translation: CASSLYLGGDTGELFF. This rearrangement joins TRBV7-9 to TRBJ2-2; D might be TRBD2 (7 bases). This CDR3 spans 16 amino acids. The ends were cut back, 2 bases at V and 3 bases at J, with 13 bases in the middle. Germline CDR1 is SEHNR and CDR2 is FQNEAQ (reference sequence).

The chain carries TRBV30 and TRBJ1-1, with no clear D. V dropped 2 bases and J dropped 1 base, with 5 bases sitting between them. CDR1 is GTSNPN, CDR2 SVGIG, per germline (reference sequence). The CDR3 spans 12 residues. In DNA, the CDR3 is TGTGCCTGGAGTCCGGGGAACACTGAAGCTTTCTTT. Protein sequence: CAWSPGNTEAFF.

The chain links TRBV13 to TRBJ2-1, with 12 bases that match TRBD2. This CDR3 comprises 16 residues. Germline V gene lookup returns CDR1 PRHDT and CDR2 FYEKMQ (reference sequence). Losses at the gene ends were 4 bases for V and 6 bases for J; bases not matched to a gene: 7. The CDR3 bases are TGTGCCAGCAGCTCACCGGGACTAGCGGGTCGCAATGAGCAGTTCTTC. As protein: CASSSPGLAGRNEQFF.

In this sample, this clone turned up once. The CDR3 nucleotides are TGTGCCAGCAGTCCCCAGGGTTCCTACGAGCAGTACTTC. Protein sequence: CASSPQGSYEQYF. The chain has TRBV27 and TRBJ2-7; possibly TRBD1 for D (5 bases). The germline gives CDR1 MNHEY, CDR2 SMNVEV (reference sequence). With 5 bases removed from V and 1 base from J, the gap between germline ends came to 9 bases. This CDR3 is 13 amino acids long.

The table lists this clone with a count of one. The chain carries TRBV27 and TRBJ2-7; D possibly corresponds to TRBD2 (6 bases). In germline, CDR1 is MNHEY, CDR2 SMNVEV (reference sequence). The V gene lost 6 bases and the J gene lost 6 bases, with 12 bases spanning the gap. The CDR3 has 12 residues. The CDR3 DNA follows: TGTGCCAGCAGCCCGGGGAGGACCGAGCAGTACTTC. It codes for CASSPGRTEQYF.

The chain combines TRBV28 with TRBJ2-7, with TRBD1 identical over 10 bases. The CDR3 has 15 residues. Germline V lookup: CDR1 MDHEN, CDR2 SYDVKM. The V and J ends lost 6 bases and 1 base, in that order; junction bases with no gene match: 6. CDR3 bases: TGTGCCAGCAGCCCAGGGACAGGGGCTTCCTACGAGCAGTACTTC. The encoded protein is CASSPGTGASYEQYF.

The CDR3 region is CASSLGDSSYEQYF. In DNA, the CDR3 is TGTGCCAGCAGCTTAGGGGACAGCTCCTACGAGCAGTACTTC. This chain connects TRBV5-6 to TRBJ2-7; TRBD1 agrees at 7 bases. The J segment lost 0 bases and the V segment lost 2 bases, leaving 2 bases of the junction unmatched. The CDR3 has 14 residues. From germline, CDR1 is SGHDT and CDR2 YYEEEE. The whole variable domain, filled in from reference TRBV5-6 and TRBJ2-7, reads DAGVTQSPTHLIKTRGQQVTLRCSPKSGHDTVSWYQQALGQGPQFIFQYYEEEERQRGNFPDRFSGHQFPNYSSELNVNALLLGDSALYLCASSLGDSSYEQYFGPGTRLTVT.

The CDR3 DNA reads TGTGCCAGCAGTTTACAGGGTCAGTCCTACAATGAGCAGTTCTTC. Its translation is CASSLQGQSYNEQFF. The gene calls are TRBV27 and TRBJ2-1; D may be TRBD1 (5 bases). Deletions cut 2 bases from V and 1 base from J, with 9 bases between. CDR1 is MNHEY, CDR2 SMNVEV, per germline (reference sequence). This CDR3 is 15 amino acids long.

The J gene is TRBJ2-1, the V gene TRBV29-1, with 8 bases lining up with TRBD1. Germline CDR1 and CDR2: SQVTM and ANQGSEA. The CDR3 spans 16 residues. J was trimmed by 1 base and V by 0 bases; bases with no gene match: 5. CDR3 nucleotide sequence: TGCAGCGTTGAAGACCCGGACAGGGAGTCCTACAATGAGCAGTTCTTC. Translating it yields CSVEDPDRESYNEQFF.

There are a few counts of this clone. The chain uses TRBV4-2 and TRBJ2-7; a weak D match, TRBD2 (6 bases). Trimming pared 0 bases from V and 4 bases from J, leaving 13 bases between. The germline V gene has CDR1 LGHNA and CDR2 YNFKEQ. This CDR3 contains 15 residues. CDR3 amino acids: CASSQDLLRGYEQYF. The CDR3 DNA reads TGTGCCAGCAGCCAAGACCTACTGCGGGGTTACGAGCAGTACTTC.

The chain joins TRBV9 to TRBJ2-1; 13 bases match TRBD2. V was pared by 3 bases and J by 9 bases, with 6 bases of the junction left unmatched. This CDR3 region has 15 residues. The germline gives CDR1 SGDLS, CDR2 YYNGEE. The CDR3 DNA reads as TGTGCCAGCAGCGCCGGGACTAGCGGGGTGGTTGAGCAGTTCTTC. Protein sequence: CASSAGTSGVVEQFF.

V is TRBV7-2 and J is TRBJ1-4, with 9 nucleotides matching TRBD1. The J segment lost 8 bases and the V segment lost 1 base, leaving 5 bases of the junction unmatched. Germline V gene sequence: CDR1 SGHTA, CDR2 FQGNSA. This CDR3 is 15 amino acids long. The CDR3 coding sequence is TGTGCCAGCAGCTTAGTTACAGGGGGCTGGGAAAAACTGTTTTTT. Translation: CASSLVTGGWEKLFF. The complete variable domain, with remaining parts taken from reference TRBV7-2 and TRBJ1-4, reads GAGVSQSPSNKVTEKGKDVELRCDPISGHTALYWYRQSLGQGLEFLIYFQGNSAPDKSGLPSDRFSAERTGGSVSTLTIQRTQQEDSAVYLCASSLVTGGWEKLFFGSGTQLSVL.

This clone was observed once. This chain uses TRBV27 with TRBJ1-1; 7 positions agree with TRBD1. The V gene's germline CDR1 is MNHEY and CDR2 SMNVEV (reference sequence). J gave up 3 bases and V 5 bases, and 6 bases lay outside the gene matches. This CDR3 has 14 residues. The CDR3 DNA follows: TGTGCCAGCAGTCCCCTTCAGGGGGACACTGAAGCTTTCTTT. This codes for CASSPLQGDTEAFF.

The chain combines TRBV27 with TRBJ1-6, with TRBD1 matching 9 bases. V lost 8 bases and J lost 9; bases outside the gene matches: 14. The CDR3 is 16 residues long. Germline CDR1 is MNHEY and CDR2 is SMNVEV (reference sequence). CDR3 DNA: TGTGCCAGCGGTGAACAGGGGGCGCAGCGAGGTTCACCCCTCCACTTT. Translated: CASGEQGAQRGSPLHF.

The rearrangement joins TRBV5-4 to TRBJ1-1; possible D gene TRBD1, 5 bases. CDR3 size: 15 residues. With 2 bases removed from V and 3 bases from J, the gap between germline ends came to 14 bases. The germline gives CDR1 SGHNT, CDR2 YYREEE (reference sequence). CDR3 residues: CASSFTGLGDTEAFF. CDR3 nucleotides: TGTGCCAGCAGCTTTACCGGGTTAGGGGACACTGAAGCTTTCTTT.

The chain couples TRBV5-1 to TRBJ2-7, with a tentative D call TRBD1 (5 bases). The CDR3 covers 14 residues. Deletions cut 4 bases from V and 9 bases from J, with 20 bases between. Germline V gives CDR1 SGHRS, CDR2 YFSETQ. The CDR3 loop reads CASSLETDFLGQYF. CDR3 nucleotides: TGCGCCAGCAGCCTCGAGACAGACTTCTTGGGGCAGTACTTC.